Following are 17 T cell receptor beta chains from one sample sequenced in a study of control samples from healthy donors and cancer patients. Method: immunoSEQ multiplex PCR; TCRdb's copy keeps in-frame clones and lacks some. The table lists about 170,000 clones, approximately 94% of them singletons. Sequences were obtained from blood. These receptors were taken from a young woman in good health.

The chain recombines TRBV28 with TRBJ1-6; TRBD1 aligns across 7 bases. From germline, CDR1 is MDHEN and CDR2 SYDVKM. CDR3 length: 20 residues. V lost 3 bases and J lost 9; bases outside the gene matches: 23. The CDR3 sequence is CASSLRPIMTGNTKGSPLHF. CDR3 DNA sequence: TGTGCCAGCAGTTTGAGGCCGATAATGACAGGGAATACGAAAGGTTCACCCCTCCACTTT.

CDR3 coding DNA: TGTGCCAGCAGTCGACTAGCGGGAGGACGAGAGCAGTACTTC. Its protein is CASSRLAGGREQYF. The chain links TRBV7-8 to TRBJ2-7; 13 nucleotides align to TRBD2. V trimming: 6 bases; J trimming: 7 bases; junction bases outside the gene matches: 6. The CDR3 length is 14 residues. CDR1 is SGHVS and CDR2 is FQNEAQ in the germline V gene.

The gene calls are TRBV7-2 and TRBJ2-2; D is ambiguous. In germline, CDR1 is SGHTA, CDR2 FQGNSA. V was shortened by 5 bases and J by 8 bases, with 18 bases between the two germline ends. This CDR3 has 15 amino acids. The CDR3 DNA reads TGTGCCAGCAGCCGCGGCGGAGTAGTTGGTGGGGAGCTGTTTTTT. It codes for CASSRGGVVGGELFF.

CDR3: CASHKKSGSSSYNEQFF. The CDR3 nucleotides are TGCGCCAGCCATAAGAAGAGCGGGTCAAGCTCCTACAATGAGCAGTTCTTC. The J gene is TRBJ2-1, the V gene TRBV5-1, with a tentative D call TRBD2 (6 bases). The V and J ends lost 7 bases and 0 bases respectively, with 20 bases between them. The germline CDR1 and CDR2 sequences are SGHRS and YFSETQ. The CDR3 runs to 17 residues.

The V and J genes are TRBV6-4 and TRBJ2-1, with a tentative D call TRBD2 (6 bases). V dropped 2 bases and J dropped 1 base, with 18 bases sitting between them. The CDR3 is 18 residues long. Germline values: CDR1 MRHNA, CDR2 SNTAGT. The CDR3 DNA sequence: TGTGCCAGCAGTGACCCTGGGGAGGACAAGGGTTCCTACAATGAGCAGTTCTTC. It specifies CASSDPGEDKGSYNEQFF.

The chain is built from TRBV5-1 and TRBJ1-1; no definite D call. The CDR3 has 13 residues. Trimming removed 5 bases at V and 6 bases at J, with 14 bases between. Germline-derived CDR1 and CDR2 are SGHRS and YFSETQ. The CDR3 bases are TGCGCCAGCAGGCATGGCAGTAGCCCTGAAGCTTTCTTT. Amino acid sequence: CASRHGSSPEAFF.

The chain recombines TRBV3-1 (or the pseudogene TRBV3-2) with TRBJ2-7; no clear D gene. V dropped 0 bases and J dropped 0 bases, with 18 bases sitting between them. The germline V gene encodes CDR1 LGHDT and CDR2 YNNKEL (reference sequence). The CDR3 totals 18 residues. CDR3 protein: CASSQDPLGRTGSYEQYF. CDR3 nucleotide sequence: TGTGCCAGCAGCCAAGACCCGCTTGGGCGGACGGGCTCCTACGAGCAGTACTTC.

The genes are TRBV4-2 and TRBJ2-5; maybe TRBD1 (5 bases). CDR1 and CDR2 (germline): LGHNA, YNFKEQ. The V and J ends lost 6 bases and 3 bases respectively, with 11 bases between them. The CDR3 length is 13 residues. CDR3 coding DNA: TGTGCCAGCAGTTCCAGGGCTGAAGAGACCCAGTACTTC. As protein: CASSSRAEETQYF.

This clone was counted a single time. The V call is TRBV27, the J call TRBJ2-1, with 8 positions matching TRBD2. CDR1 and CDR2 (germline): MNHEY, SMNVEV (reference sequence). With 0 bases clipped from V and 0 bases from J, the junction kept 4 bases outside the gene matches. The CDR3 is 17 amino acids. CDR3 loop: CASSLSSGGSSYNEQFF. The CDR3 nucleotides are TGTGCCAGCAGTTTATCGAGCGGGGGAAGCTCCTACAATGAGCAGTTCTTC.

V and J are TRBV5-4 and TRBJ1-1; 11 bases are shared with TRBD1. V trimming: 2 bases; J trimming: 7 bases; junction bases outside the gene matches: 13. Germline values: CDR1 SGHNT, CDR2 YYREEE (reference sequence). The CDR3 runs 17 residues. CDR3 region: CASSLGQGATLIYEAFF. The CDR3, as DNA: TGTGCCAGCAGCTTAGGACAGGGGGCAACCTTGATTTATGAAGCTTTCTTT.

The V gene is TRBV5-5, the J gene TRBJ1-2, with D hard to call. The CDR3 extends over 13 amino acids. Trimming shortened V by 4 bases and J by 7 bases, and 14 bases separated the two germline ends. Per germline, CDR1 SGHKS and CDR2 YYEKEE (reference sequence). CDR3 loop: CASSPIPGGGYTF. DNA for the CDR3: TGTGCCAGCAGCCCTATCCCTGGCGGTGGCTACACCTTC.

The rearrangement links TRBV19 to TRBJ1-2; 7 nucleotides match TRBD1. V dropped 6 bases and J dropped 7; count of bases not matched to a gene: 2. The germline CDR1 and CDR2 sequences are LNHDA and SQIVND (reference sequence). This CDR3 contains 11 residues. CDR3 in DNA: TGTGCCAGTAGCCCAGGGGGTGGCTACACCTTC. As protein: CASSPGGGYTF.

The CDR3 sequence: CSVERVGPEGYTF. The DNA of the CDR3 is TGCAGCGTTGAAAGGGTGGGCCCTGAGGGCTACACCTTC. The J gene is TRBJ1-2, the V gene TRBV29-1; D is unclear. The CDR3 runs to 13 residues. Trimming took 2 bases from V and 8 from J, leaving 15 bases between them. Germline V gene data show CDR1 as SQVTM and CDR2 as ANQGSEA.

The CDR3: CASSPRTGFPGNTIYF. Here the CDR3 DNA reads TGTGCCAGTAGTCCACGGACAGGGTTTCCTGGAAACACCATATATTTT. This sequence joins TRBV19 and TRBJ1-3; 8 bases map to TRBD1. This CDR3 is built from 16 residues. V lost 5 bases to trimming and J lost 2 bases; unmatched junction nucleotides: 8. Germline V gene sequence: CDR1 LNHDA, CDR2 SQIVND (reference sequence).

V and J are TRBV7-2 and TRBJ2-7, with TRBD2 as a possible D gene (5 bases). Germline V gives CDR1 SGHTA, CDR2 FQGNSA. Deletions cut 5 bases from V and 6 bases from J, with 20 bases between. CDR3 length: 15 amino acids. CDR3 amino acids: CASSPVGLAGVEQYF. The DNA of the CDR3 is TGTGCCAGCAGCCCAGTAGGGCTGGCCGGGGTCGAGCAGTACTTC.

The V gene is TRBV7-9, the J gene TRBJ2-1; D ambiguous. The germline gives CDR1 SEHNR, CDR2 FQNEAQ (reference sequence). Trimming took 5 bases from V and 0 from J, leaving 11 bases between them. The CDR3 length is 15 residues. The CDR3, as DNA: TGTGCCAGCAGCCCCCTCGGAAGCTCCTACAATGAGCAGTTCTTC. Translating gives CASSPLGSSYNEQFF.

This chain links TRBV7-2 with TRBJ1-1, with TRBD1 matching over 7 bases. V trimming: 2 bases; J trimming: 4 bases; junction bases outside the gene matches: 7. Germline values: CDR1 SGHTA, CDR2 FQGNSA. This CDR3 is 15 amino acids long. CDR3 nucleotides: TGTGCCAGCAGCTTAAATAGGGGGCTTTTCACTGAAGCTTTCTTT. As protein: CASSLNRGLFTEAFF.